These 25 T cell receptor beta chains originate from one sample sequenced in a study of T cell clonality in common variable immunodeficiency. These receptors' antigens are unknown. The protocol was immunoSEQ multiplex PCR, while the TCRdb copy is restricted to in-frame clones and leaves out a portion. The sample yields almost 20,000 clones, without any singletons. Notes on the study in general: Reportedly, TCR beta sequences from common variable immunodeficiency showed fewer deletions and N-nucleotide insertions.

Sequencing input: peripheral blood mononuclear cells. The source of these receptors is a human donor with common variable immunodeficiency.

In its sample, this clone was seen a few times. The read falls 3 residues short of the CDR3 end, and the missing part is taken from the germline J gene. The V and J genes are TRBV18 and TRBJ2-5, with 7 bases fitting TRBD1. This CDR3 has 16 amino acids. The J segment lost 1 base and the V segment lost 2 bases, leaving 7 bases of the junction unmatched. Germline V gene sequence: CDR1 KGHSH, CDR2 LQKENI. CDR3 sequence: CASSPRTRDSQETQYF. CDR3 DNA (partial): TGTGCCAGCTCACCAAGAACTCGGGACAGCCAAGAGACC. Looking up the rest from reference TRBV18 and TRBJ2-5 gives the full variable domain: NAGVMQNPRHLVRRRGQEARLRCSPMKGHSHVYWYRQLPEEGLKFMVYLQKENIIDESGMPKERFSAEFPKEGPSILRIQQVVRGDSAAYFCASSPRTRDSQETQYFGPGTRLLVL.

This clone showed up just a few times. The CDR3 spells CASSPIPHSSTEAFF. The CDR3 DNA, read in part, is TGTGCCAGCAGCCCGATCCCTCACAGTTCCACTGAA. The V call is TRBV7-9, the J call TRBJ1-1; no clear D gene. Read coverage stops 3 residues before the CDR3 terminus; the germline J gene supplies the remainder. Germline V lookup: CDR1 SEHNR, CDR2 FQNEAQ (reference sequence). The CDR3 runs to 15 residues. V lost 5 bases and J lost 4, with 17 bases in between. Filled out from reference TRBV7-9 and TRBJ1-1, the complete variable domain reads DTGVSQNPRHKITKRGQNVTFRCDPISEHNRLYWYRQTLGQGPEFLTYFQNEAQLEKSRLLSDRFSAERPKGSFSTLEIQRTEQGDSAMYLCASSPIPHSSTEAFFGQGTRLTVV.

This clone was picked up a small number of times. The read stops 3 residues short of the end of the CDR3; the missing end is completed from the germline J gene. The J gene is TRBJ2-5, the V gene TRBV19, with D maybe TRBD2 (6 bases). The length of the CDR3 is 13 residues. With 6 bases removed from V and 3 bases from J, the gap between germline ends came to 11 bases. Germline V gene sequence: CDR1 LNHDA, CDR2 SQIVND (reference sequence). The CDR3 DNA, read in part, is TGTGCCAGTAGGTCTAGCGACGAAGAGACC. Protein product: CASRSSDEET. The complete CDR3 protein is CASRSSDEETQYF.

This clone turned up a few times. The CDR3 is cut off 3 residues early in the read; its end comes from the germline J gene. V and J are TRBV7-6 and TRBJ1-4; 7 nucleotides line up with TRBD1. V shed 3 bases, J shed 4 bases, and the junction held 5 bases outside the gene matches. Per the germline V gene, CDR1 is SGHVS and CDR2 is FNYEAQ. The CDR3 extends over 15 amino acids. The CDR3 bases that were read are TGTGCCAGCAGCTTTCCGGACAGGCTTAATGAAAAA. Translated, it gives CASSFPDRLNEK. The full CDR3 protein reads CASSFPDRLNEKLFF. The full variable domain, with the rest looked up from reference TRBV7-6 and TRBJ1-4, is GAGVSQSPRYKVTKRGQDVALRCDPISGHVSLYWYRQALGQGPEFLTYFNYEAQQDKSGLPNDRFSAERPEGSISTLTIQRTEQRDSAMYRCASSFPDRLNEKLFFGSGTQLSVL.

About this clone: The CDR3 end lies 3 residues beyond the end of the read and is filled in from the germline J gene. This sequence joins TRBV7-6 and TRBJ2-5; TRBD2 might be the D (7 bases). Between the trimmed V and J ends, which lost 4 bases and 2 bases, there was a span of 20 bases. From germline, CDR1 is SGHVS and CDR2 FNYEAQ. This CDR3 is built from 17 residues. Partial CDR3 DNA: TGTGCCAGCAGCTCGGACGGGGGGCGAATTGATCAAGAGACC. Encoded protein: CASSSDGGRIDQET. The full CDR3 reads CASSSDGGRIDQETQYF.

This clone was seen only a few times. Coverage ceases 3 residues before the CDR3 finishes, and the germline J gene fills in the end. This chain uses TRBV19 with TRBJ2-3; TRBD2 matches at 9 bases. This CDR3 is 13 amino acids long. Germline V gene data show CDR1 as LNHDA and CDR2 as SQIVND (reference sequence). With 7 bases clipped from V and 7 bases from J, the junction kept 6 bases outside the gene matches. The sequenced CDR3 bases are TGTGCCAGTACCCGCGCGGGGGGGAATACG. Translated, it gives CASTRAGGNT. The complete CDR3 sequence is CASTRAGGNTQYF.

This clone was seen more than once but under ten times. The read finishes 3 residues shy of the CDR3 end, and the germline J gene is used to complete it. This sequence joins TRBV7-9 and TRBJ1-4; a possible D gene is TRBD1 (5 bases). The V gene's germline CDR1 is SEHNR and CDR2 FQNEAQ (reference sequence). The V gene lost 1 base and the J gene lost 8 bases, with 14 bases spanning the gap. This CDR3 contains 15 residues. The covered CDR3 bases are TGTGCCAGCAGCTTAGAGCTCCGGGGGGGAGAAAAA. It yields the protein CASSLELRGGEK. The entire CDR3 is CASSLELRGGEKLFF.

A few counts support this clone. The sequence runs out 3 residues before the end of the CDR3; the remainder is reconstructed from the germline J gene. The chain has TRBV18 and TRBJ1-4; TRBD1 agrees at 7 bases. Germline trimming cut 2 bases from V and 0 bases from J; bases unmatched to any gene: 3. The V gene's germline CDR1 is KGHSH and CDR2 LQKENI. This CDR3 has 16 amino acids. Partial CDR3 DNA: TGTGCCAGCTCACCAGGACAGGTCGCAACTAATGAAAAA. It encodes CASSPGQVATNEK. The entire CDR3 reads CASSPGQVATNEKLFF. Drawing the rest from reference TRBV18 and TRBJ1-4, the complete variable domain is NAGVMQNPRHLVRRRGQEARLRCSPMKGHSHVYWYRQLPEEGLKFMVYLQKENIIDESGMPKERFSAEFPKEGPSILRIQQVVRGDSAAYFCASSPGQVATNEKLFFGSGTQLSVL.

This clone was observed a handful of times. The missing CDR3 end, 3 residues past where the read stops, is filled in from the germline J gene. The chain has TRBV7-2 and TRBJ2-7; TRBD2 agrees at 11 bases. CDR1 is SGHTA and CDR2 is FQGNSA in the germline V gene. The CDR3 has 14 residues. The junction had 2 bases not matched to a gene; V was cut back by 2 bases and J by 5 bases. CDR3: CASSLTSGSHEQYF. CDR3 bases read: TGTGCCAGCAGCTTAACTAGCGGGAGCCACGAG.

The table lists this clone with a few counts. The read is 3 residues too short to cover the CDR3 end, so that end is filled in from the germline J gene. V usage is TRBV19 and J usage is TRBJ2-7; 7 positions match TRBD1. Trimming at V came to 5 bases and at J to 1 base, leaving 5 bases not matched to a gene. The CDR3 sequence is 14 residues long. The germline gives CDR1 LNHDA, CDR2 SQIVND (reference sequence). CDR3 DNA, as far as it was read: TGTGCCAGTAGTGAACCGGGACAGTCCTACGAG. Protein product: CASSEPGQSYE. The entire CDR3 is CASSEPGQSYEQYF.

For this clone: The sequence runs out 3 residues before the end of the CDR3; the remainder is reconstructed from the germline J gene. This chain links TRBV19 with TRBJ2-2; D is possibly TRBD1 (6 bases). The length of the CDR3 is 16 residues. Trimming stripped 4 bases from V and 5 bases from J, with 17 bases between. CDR1 is LNHDA and CDR2 is SQIVND in the germline V gene (reference sequence). CDR3 bases read: TGTGCCAGTAGTACCCCCAGGGACATTTGGACCGGGGAG. This gives the protein CASSTPRDIWTGE. The whole CDR3 is CASSTPRDIWTGELFF. The entire variable domain, with the rest obtained from reference TRBV19 and TRBJ2-2, is as follows: DGGITQSPKYLFRKEGQNVTLSCEQNLNHDAMYWYRQDPGQGLRLIYYSQIVNDFQKGDIAEGYSVSREKKESFPLTVTSAQKNPTAFYLCASSTPRDIWTGELFFGEGSRLTVL.

Worth noting for this clone: Read sequence stops 3 residues before the CDR3 end, and the germline J gene provides the missing end. V gene TRBV5-1 combines with J gene TRBJ2-3; 7 bases agree with TRBD1. Germline values: CDR1 SGHRS, CDR2 YFSETQ. The length of the CDR3 is 13 residues. Germline trimming cut 0 bases from V and 5 bases from J; bases unmatched to any gene: 0. CDR3 protein: CASSLAGGDTQYF. Partial CDR3 DNA: TGCGCCAGCAGCTTGGCAGGGGGAGATACG.

Points on this clone: Read data end 3 residues before the CDR3 end; the end is taken from the germline J gene. This chain uses TRBV19 with TRBJ1-2, with a tentative D call TRBD1 (6 bases). The length of the CDR3 is 13 residues. CDR1 is LNHDA and CDR2 is SQIVND in the germline V gene (reference sequence). The CDR3 spells CASSSRSGDVYTF. CDR3 DNA (partial): TGTGCCAGTAGTAGCCGCTCAGGGGACGTC.

On this clone itself: The read ends 3 residues before the CDR3 terminus; that terminus is restored from the germline J gene. The chain joins TRBV30 to TRBJ1-2; D perhaps matches TRBD1 (6 bases). The germline V gene encodes CDR1 GTSNPN and CDR2 SVGIG (reference sequence). V lost 5 bases and J 4 bases, leaving 20 bases between the germline ends. The CDR3 is 15 amino acids. The CDR3 region is CAWSLDQGTIYGYTF. The covered CDR3 bases are TGTGCCTGGTCCCTGGACCAGGGGACGATCTATGGC.

As regards this clone: The missing CDR3 end, 3 residues past where the read stops, is filled in from the germline J gene. V gene TRBV6-2 or TRBV6-3 combines with J gene TRBJ2-5; maybe TRBD2 (6 bases). V lost 5 bases to trimming and J lost 5 bases, with 15 bases between them. Per germline, CDR1 MNHEY and CDR2 SVGEGT. The CDR3 contains 14 residues. The CDR3 protein is CASSAGTAGETQYF. The sequenced CDR3 bases are TGTGCCAGCAGTGCCGGGACCGCGGGGGAGACC.

This clone was seen a handful of times. The read falls 3 residues short of the CDR3 end, and the missing part is taken from the germline J gene. The chain uses TRBV19 and TRBJ2-5; 10 positions agree with TRBD1. CDR1 and CDR2 (germline): LNHDA, SQIVND (reference sequence). After removal of 7 bases from V and 4 bases from J, the junction contained 9 bases not matched to a gene. The CDR3 has 15 amino acids. This CDR3 is CASTVRQGAGETQYF. CDR3 DNA, as far as it was read: TGTGCCAGTACCGTAAGACAGGGGGCGGGAGAGACC.

Details on this clone: The read falls 3 residues short of the CDR3 end, and the missing part is taken from the germline J gene. The V gene is TRBV6-2 or TRBV6-3, the J gene TRBJ2-7; 11 nucleotides match TRBD1. There are 14 residues in the CDR3. Trimming took 6 bases from V and 2 from J; bases not matched to a gene: 3. Germline V gene sequence: CDR1 MNHEY, CDR2 SVGEGT. The CDR3 reads CASRGTGGTYEQYF. The CDR3 DNA, read in part, is TGTGCCAGCAGGGGGACAGGGGGGACCTACGAG.

As regards this clone: The CDR3 end lies 3 residues beyond the end of the read and is filled in from the germline J gene. The rearrangement joins TRBV30 to TRBJ1-5; D may be TRBD1 (5 bases). The CDR3 totals 13 residues. V gave up 1 base and J gave up 6 bases, with 10 bases separating them. Per germline, CDR1 GTSNPN and CDR2 SVGIG (reference sequence). The covered CDR3 bases are TGTGCCTGGAGTGCACAGGATTTTCAGCCC. As protein: CAWSAQDFQP. The full CDR3 reads CAWSAQDFQPQHF. Together with reference TRBV30 and TRBJ1-5, the CDR3 gives the full variable domain: SQTIHQWPATLVQPVGSPLSLECTVEGTSNPNLYWYRQAAGRGLQLLFYSVGIGQISSEVPQNLSASRPQDRQFILSSKKLLLSDSGFYLCAWSAQDFQPQHFGDGTRLSIL.

Note on this clone: The observed sequence ends 3 residues before the CDR3 terminus, with the missing tail filled in from the germline J gene. The V call is TRBV20-1, the J call TRBJ1-2, with a weak D call TRBD1 (6 bases). Trimming removed 8 bases at V and 5 bases at J, with 18 bases between. Germline-derived CDR1 and CDR2 are DFQATT and SNEGSKA (reference sequence). The CDR3 spans 13 residues. The CDR3 region is CSSRDTVGYGYTF. The sequenced part of the CDR3 DNA is TGCAGTTCCCGGGACACCGTTGGGTATGGC.

By sample share, this clone is medium-sized. Read sequence stops 3 residues before the CDR3 end, and the germline J gene provides the missing end. This chain uses TRBV28 with TRBJ1-5; the D gene is possibly TRBD1 (6 bases). Trimming shortened V by 6 bases and J by 1 base, and 13 bases separated the two germline ends. CDR1 is MDHEN and CDR2 is SYDVKM in the germline V gene. CDR3 length: 15 amino acids. The sequenced part of the CDR3 DNA is TGTGCCAGCAGCGCAGGGGCAGCCAGCAATCAGCCC. It codes for CASSAGAASNQP. The CDR3, in full, reads CASSAGAASNQPQHF.

This clone was counted only a few times. The read falls 3 residues short of the CDR3 end, and the missing part is taken from the germline J gene. The V gene is TRBV18, the J gene TRBJ1-2, with 7 bases lining up with TRBD1. CDR3 length: 13 residues. J was trimmed by 3 bases and V by 2 bases; bases with no gene match: 0. Germline V gives CDR1 KGHSH, CDR2 LQKENI. The CDR3 bases that were read are TGTGCCAGCTCACCAGGACAGGACTATGGC. Translating gives CASSPGQDYG. The whole CDR3 is CASSPGQDYGYTF. The complete variable domain, with remaining parts taken from reference TRBV18 and TRBJ1-2, reads NAGVMQNPRHLVRRRGQEARLRCSPMKGHSHVYWYRQLPEEGLKFMVYLQKENIIDESGMPKERFSAEFPKEGPSILRIQQVVRGDSAAYFCASSPGQDYGYTFGSGTRLTVV.

Remarks on this clone: The missing CDR3 end, 3 residues past where the read stops, is filled in from the germline J gene. The rearrangement uses TRBV19 and TRBJ2-1; 8 bases match TRBD2. The length of the CDR3 is 16 residues. Germline CDR1 and CDR2: LNHDA and SQIVND (reference sequence). The J segment lost 1 base and the V segment lost 1 base, leaving 3 bases of the junction unmatched. The DNA read from the CDR3 is TGTGCCAGTAGTATAGTGACTAGCGTGTCCTACAATGAG. Protein: CASSIVTSVSYNE. The complete CDR3 protein is CASSIVTSVSYNEQFF.

On this clone: The CDR3 extends 3 residues past the end of the read, so its final part is completed from the germline J gene. The V and J genes are TRBV23-1 and TRBJ2-4, with a possible D match to TRBD1 (6 bases). TRBV23-1 is placed among ORFs of uncertain function. There are 15 residues in the CDR3. With 1 base removed from V and 4 bases from J, the gap between germline ends came to 11 bases. Partial CDR3 DNA: TGCGCCAGCAGTCAATTGCCAGGGGAAAAAAACATT. It is translated as CASSQLPGEKNI. The full CDR3 is CASSQLPGEKNIQYF.

Comments on this clone: The observed sequence ends 3 residues before the CDR3 terminus, with the missing tail filled in from the germline J gene. The chain couples TRBV7-6 to TRBJ1-5, with 9 bases aligning to TRBD1. Trimming cost V 5 bases and J 7 bases; bases outside gene matches: 12. Looked up from germline, CDR1 is SGHVS and CDR2 is FNYEAQ. The CDR3 has 16 amino acids. This CDR3 reads CASSLGDRDGRQPQHF. CDR3 DNA (partial): TGTGCCAGCAGCCTGGGGGACAGGGATGGGCGACAGCCC.

The table lists this clone with a few counts. The read gets to within 3 residues of the CDR3 end, and the germline J gene fills in the rest. This chain connects TRBV19 to TRBJ2-1, with 11 bases aligning to TRBD2. The length of the CDR3 is 15 residues. The trim removed 6 bases at V and 8 bases at J, leaving 9 bases unmatched. Germline CDR1 and CDR2: LNHDA and SQIVND (reference sequence). CDR3: CASRILAGGRYEQFF. The DNA read from the CDR3 is TGTGCCAGTAGAATTCTAGCGGGGGGCAGGTATGAG.